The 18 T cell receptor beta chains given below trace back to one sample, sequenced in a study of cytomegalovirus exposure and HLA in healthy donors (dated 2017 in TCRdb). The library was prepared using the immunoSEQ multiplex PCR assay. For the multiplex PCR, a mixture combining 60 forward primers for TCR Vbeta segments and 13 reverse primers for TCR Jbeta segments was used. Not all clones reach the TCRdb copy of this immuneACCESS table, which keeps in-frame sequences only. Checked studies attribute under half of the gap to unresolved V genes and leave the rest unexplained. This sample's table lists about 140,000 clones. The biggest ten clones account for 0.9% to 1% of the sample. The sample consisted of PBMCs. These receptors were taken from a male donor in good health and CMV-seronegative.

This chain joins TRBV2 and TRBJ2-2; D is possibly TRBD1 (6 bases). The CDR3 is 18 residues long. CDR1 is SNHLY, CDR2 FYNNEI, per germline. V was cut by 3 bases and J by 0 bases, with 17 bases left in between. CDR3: CASSDGGVGGPNTGELFF. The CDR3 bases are TGTGCCAGCAGTGATGGGGGCGTTGGGGGTCCGAACACCGGGGAGCTGTTTTTT.

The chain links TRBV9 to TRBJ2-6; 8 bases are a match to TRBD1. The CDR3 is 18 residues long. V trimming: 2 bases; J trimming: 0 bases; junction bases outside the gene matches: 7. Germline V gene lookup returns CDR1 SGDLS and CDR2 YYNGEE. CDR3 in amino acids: CASSVGDRLISGANVLTF. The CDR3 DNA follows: TGTGCCAGCAGCGTTGGGGACAGGCTGATCTCTGGGGCCAACGTCCTGACTTTC.

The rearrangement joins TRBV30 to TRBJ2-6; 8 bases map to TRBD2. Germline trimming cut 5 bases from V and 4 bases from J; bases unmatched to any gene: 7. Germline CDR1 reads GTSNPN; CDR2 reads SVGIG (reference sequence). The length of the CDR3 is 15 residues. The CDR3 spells CAWGSGGAGANVLTF. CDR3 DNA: TGTGCCTGGGGCTCGGGGGGGGCCGGGGCCAACGTCCTGACTTTC.

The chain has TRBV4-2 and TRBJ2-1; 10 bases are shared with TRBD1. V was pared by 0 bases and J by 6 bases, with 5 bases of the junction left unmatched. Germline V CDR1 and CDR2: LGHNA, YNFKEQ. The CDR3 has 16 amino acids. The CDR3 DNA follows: TGTGCCAGCAGCCAAGACCAGACAGGGGGCTTCAATGAGCAGTTCTTC. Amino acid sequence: CASSQDQTGGFNEQFF.

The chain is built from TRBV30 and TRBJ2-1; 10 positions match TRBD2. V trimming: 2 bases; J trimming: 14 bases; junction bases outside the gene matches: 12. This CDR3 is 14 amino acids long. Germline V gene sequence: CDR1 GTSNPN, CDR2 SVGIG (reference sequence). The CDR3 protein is CAWSPLAGGLKEFF. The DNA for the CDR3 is TGTGCCTGGAGTCCATTAGCGGGAGGACTTAAGGAGTTCTTC.

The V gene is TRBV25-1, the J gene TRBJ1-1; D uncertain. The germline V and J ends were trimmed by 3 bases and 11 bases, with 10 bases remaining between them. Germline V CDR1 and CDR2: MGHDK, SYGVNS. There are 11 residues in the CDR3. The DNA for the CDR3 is TGTGCCAGCAGTGAGGGCCCGGTGGCTTTCTTT. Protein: CASSEGPVAFF.

The CDR3 spells CASSGGLAAFF. For the CDR3, the DNA is TGTGCCAGCAGTGGGGGACTAGCAGCTTTCTTT. The chain combines TRBV6-5 with TRBJ1-1; the D gene is possibly TRBD1 (5 bases). The CDR3 sequence is 11 residues long. V was trimmed by 5 bases and J by 10 bases, leaving 11 bases between them. Germline-derived CDR1 and CDR2 are MNHEY and SVGAGI.

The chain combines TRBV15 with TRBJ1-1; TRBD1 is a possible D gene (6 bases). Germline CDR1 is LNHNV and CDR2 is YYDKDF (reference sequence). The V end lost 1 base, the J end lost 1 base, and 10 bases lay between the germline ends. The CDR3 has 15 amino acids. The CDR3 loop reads CATSRAGASNTEAFF. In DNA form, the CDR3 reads TGTGCCACCAGCAGAGCAGGGGCCTCGAACACTGAAGCTTTCTTT.

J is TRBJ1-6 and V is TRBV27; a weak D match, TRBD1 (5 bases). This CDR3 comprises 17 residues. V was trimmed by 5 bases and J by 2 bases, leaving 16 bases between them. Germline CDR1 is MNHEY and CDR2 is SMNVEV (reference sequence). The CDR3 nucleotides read TGTGCCAGCAGTCTAGCCGCGGAGGGGCCCTATAATTCACCCCTCCACTTT. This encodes CASSLAAEGPYNSPLHF.

DNA for the CDR3: TGTGCCAGCTCACCAGTTCTAGCGGGGGGCCCAAATGAGCAGTTCTTC. This codes for CASSPVLAGGPNEQFF. The V gene is TRBV18, the J gene TRBJ2-1; 11 bases are shared with TRBD2. In germline, CDR1 is KGHSH, CDR2 LQKENI. Germline trimming cut 2 bases from V and 7 bases from J; bases unmatched to any gene: 7. The length of the CDR3 is 16 residues.

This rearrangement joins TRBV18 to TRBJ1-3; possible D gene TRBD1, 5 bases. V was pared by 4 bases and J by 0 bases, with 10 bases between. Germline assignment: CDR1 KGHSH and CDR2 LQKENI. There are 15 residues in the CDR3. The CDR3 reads CASSLGQFSGNTIYF. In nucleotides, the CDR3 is TGTGCCAGCTCACTAGGACAATTCTCTGGAAACACCATATATTTT.

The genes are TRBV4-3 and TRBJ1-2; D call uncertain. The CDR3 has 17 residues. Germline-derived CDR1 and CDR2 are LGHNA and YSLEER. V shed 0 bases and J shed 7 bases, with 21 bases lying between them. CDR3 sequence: CASSQEDPPGPYGGYTF. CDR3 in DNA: TGCGCCAGCAGCCAAGAAGATCCTCCCGGTCCCTATGGTGGCTACACCTTC.

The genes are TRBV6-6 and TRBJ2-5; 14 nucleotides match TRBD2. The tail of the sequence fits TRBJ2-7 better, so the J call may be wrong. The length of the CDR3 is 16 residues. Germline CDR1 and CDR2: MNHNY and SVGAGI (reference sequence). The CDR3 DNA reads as TGTGCCAGCAGTTCCGGACTAGCGGGAGGCCCATACGAGCAGTACTTC. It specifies CASSSGLAGGPYEQYF.

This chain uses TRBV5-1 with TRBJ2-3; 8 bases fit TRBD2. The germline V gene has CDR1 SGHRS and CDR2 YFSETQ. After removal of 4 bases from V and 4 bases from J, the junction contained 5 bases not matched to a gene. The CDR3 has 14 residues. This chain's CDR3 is CASSPGLGSDTQYF. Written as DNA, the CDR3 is TGCGCCAGCAGCCCGGGACTAGGGTCAGATACGCAGTATTTT.

The CDR3 loop is CASSFTGGTYEQYF. The CDR3 coding sequence is TGTGCCAGCTCATTCACAGGTGGTACCTACGAGCAGTACTTC. The J gene is TRBJ2-7, the V gene TRBV18; D possibly corresponds to TRBD1 (5 bases). Germline V lookup: CDR1 KGHSH, CDR2 LQKENI. The V and J ends lost 5 bases and 2 bases respectively, with 13 bases between them. The CDR3 length is 14 residues.

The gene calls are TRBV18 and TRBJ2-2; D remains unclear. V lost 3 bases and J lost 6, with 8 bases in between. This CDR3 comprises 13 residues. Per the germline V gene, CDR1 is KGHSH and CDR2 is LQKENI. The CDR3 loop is CASSPLGSGELFF. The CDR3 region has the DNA TGTGCCAGCTCACCCTTGGGCTCCGGGGAGCTGTTTTTT.

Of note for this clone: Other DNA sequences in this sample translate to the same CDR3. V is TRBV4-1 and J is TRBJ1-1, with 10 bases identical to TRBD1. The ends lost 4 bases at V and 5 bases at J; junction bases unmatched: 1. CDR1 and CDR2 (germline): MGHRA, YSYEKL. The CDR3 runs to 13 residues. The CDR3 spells CASSRDRGTEAFF. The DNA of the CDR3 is TGCGCCAGCAGCCGGGACAGGGGTACTGAAGCTTTCTTT.

This chain's CDR3 is CASSPPGENTEAFF. CDR3 DNA sequence: TGTGCCAGTAGCCCCCCGGGGGAGAACACTGAAGCTTTCTTT. V usage is TRBV19 and J usage is TRBJ1-1, with D tentatively TRBD1 (5 bases). The CDR3 runs to 14 residues. Trimming removed 6 bases at V and 1 base at J, with 12 bases between. Germline lookup yields CDR1 LNHDA and CDR2 SQIVND (reference sequence). The variable domain in full, with the rest retrieved from reference TRBV19 and TRBJ1-1, is DGGITQSPKYLFRKEGQNVTLSCEQNLNHDAMYWYRQDPGQGLRLIYYSQIVNDFQKGDIAEGYSVSREKKESFPLTVTSAQKNPTAFYLCASSPPGENTEAFFGQGTRLTVV.